The text below deals with one TCR beta chain. Its matching antigen is unknown. The second PCR ran roughly 7 to 12 cycles with a sample-barcoded 5' primer and J-beta primers. TCRdb reprocessed the 5' RACE reads with MiXCR, giving one entry per CDR3 protein. The data hold 250,000 to 300,000 distinct CDR3 sequences, with about 25% observed a single time. This specimen belongs to a study of blood T cells in healthy people across ages. Study outcomes and limitations: A roughly linear fall in TCR beta diversity per million T cells was seen with increasing age.

Each individual donor underwent a draw of 8 to 10 milliliters of peripheral blood. V was pared by 5 bases and J by 0 bases, with 11 bases between. The CDR3 runs 15 residues. The germline CDR1 and CDR2 sequences are SEHNR and FQNEAQ (reference sequence). The receptor was derived from a woman in her seventies in good health. The J gene is TRBJ2-1, the V gene TRBV7-9; D gene unclear. Sequences were obtained from blood. CDR3 region: CASSRVKDSYNEQFF. DNA for the CDR3: TGTGCCAGCAGCCGGGTCAAAGACTCCTACAATGAGCAGTTCTTC.